This passage covers 2 T cell receptor beta chains from one sample sequenced in a study of blood T cells in healthy people across ages. Primers used in a second PCR of about 6 to 12 cycles were a sample-barcoded 5' primer and a J-beta primer mix. TCRdb itself ran the 5' RACE reads through MiXCR, one entry per CDR3 protein. In the table there are 800,000 to 900,000 distinct CDR3 sequences, approximately 65% of which are singletons. Material: blood. The receptors shown here come from a young man in good health.

The chain combines TRBV28 with TRBJ2-4, with D unresolved. The CDR3 covers 15 residues. The germline CDR1 and CDR2 sequences are MDHEN and SYDVKM. The V end was cut by 1 base, the J end by 7 bases, with 14 bases between. The CDR3 coding sequence is TGTGCCAGCAGTTTATCCGAAGGGTTCGGTAACATTCAGTACTTC. This translates into CASSLSEGFGNIQYF.

The V call is TRBV20-1, the J call TRBJ1-5; D unclear. The CDR3 covers 13 residues. From germline, CDR1 is DFQATT and CDR2 SNEGSKA (reference sequence). Trimming shortened V by 5 bases and J by 0 bases, and 8 bases separated the two germline ends. The CDR3 region is CSAQADSNQPQHF. The CDR3 DNA sequence: TGCAGTGCTCAGGCAGATAGCAATCAGCCCCAGCATTTT.